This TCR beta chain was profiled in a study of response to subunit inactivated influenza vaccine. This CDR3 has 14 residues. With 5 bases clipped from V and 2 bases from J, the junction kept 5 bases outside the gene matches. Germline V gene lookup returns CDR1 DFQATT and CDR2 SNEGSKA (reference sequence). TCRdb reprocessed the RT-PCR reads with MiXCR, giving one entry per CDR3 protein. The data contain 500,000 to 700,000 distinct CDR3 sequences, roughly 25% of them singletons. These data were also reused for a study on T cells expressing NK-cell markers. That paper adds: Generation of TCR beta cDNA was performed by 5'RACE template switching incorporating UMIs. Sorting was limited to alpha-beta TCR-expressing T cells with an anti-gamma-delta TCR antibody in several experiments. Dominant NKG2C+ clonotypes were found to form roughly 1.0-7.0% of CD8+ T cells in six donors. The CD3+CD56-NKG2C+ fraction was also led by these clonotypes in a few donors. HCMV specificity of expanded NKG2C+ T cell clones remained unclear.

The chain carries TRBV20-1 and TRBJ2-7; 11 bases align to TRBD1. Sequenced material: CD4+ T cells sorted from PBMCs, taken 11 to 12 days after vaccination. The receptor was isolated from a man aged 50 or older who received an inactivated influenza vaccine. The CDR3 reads CSAWGQGVTYEQYF. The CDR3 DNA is TGCAGTGCTTGGGGACAGGGGGTTACCTACGAGCAGTACTTC.